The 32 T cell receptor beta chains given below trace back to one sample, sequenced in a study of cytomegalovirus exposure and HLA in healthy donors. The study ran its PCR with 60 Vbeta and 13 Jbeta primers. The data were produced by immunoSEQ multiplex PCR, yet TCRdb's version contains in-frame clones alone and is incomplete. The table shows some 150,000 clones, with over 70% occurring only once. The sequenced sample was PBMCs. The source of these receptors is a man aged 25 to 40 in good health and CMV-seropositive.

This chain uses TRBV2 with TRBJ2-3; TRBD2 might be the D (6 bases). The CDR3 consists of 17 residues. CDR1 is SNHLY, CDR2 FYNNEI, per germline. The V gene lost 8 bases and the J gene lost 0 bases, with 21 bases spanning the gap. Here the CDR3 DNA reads TGTGCCAGCGGTAAATCCGGGACTCCAAAAAGCACAGATACGCAGTATTTT. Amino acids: CASGKSGTPKSTDTQYF.

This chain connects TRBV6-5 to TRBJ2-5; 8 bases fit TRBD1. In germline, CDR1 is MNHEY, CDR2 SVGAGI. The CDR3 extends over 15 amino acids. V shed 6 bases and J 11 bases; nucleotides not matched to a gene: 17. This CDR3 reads CASRPTSRDRGSQYF. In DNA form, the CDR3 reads TGTGCCAGCAGACCGACGTCCCGAGACAGGGGATCGCAGTACTTC.

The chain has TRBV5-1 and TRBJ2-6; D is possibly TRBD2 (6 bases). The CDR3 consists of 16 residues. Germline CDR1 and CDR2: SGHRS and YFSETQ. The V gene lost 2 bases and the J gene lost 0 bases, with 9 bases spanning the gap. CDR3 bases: TGCGCCAGCAGCTTTAGCGGAAGCTCTGGGGCCAACGTCCTGACTTTC. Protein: CASSFSGSSGANVLTF.

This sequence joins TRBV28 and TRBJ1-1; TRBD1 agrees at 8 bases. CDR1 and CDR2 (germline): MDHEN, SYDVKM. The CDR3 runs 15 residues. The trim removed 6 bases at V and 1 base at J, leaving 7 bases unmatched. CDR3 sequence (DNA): TGTGCCAGCAGCCGGTGGACAGGGAAGAACACTGAAGCTTTCTTT. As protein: CASSRWTGKNTEAFF.

The CDR3 DNA reads as TGTGCCAGTAGTTCGGGAGGGGGCTACGAGCAGTACTTC. Amino acid sequence: CASSSGGGYEQYF. V and J are TRBV19 and TRBJ2-7; 8 positions match TRBD2. There are 13 residues in the CDR3. Trimming cost V 5 bases and J 3 bases; bases outside gene matches: 3. Germline CDR1 and CDR2: LNHDA and SQIVND (reference sequence).

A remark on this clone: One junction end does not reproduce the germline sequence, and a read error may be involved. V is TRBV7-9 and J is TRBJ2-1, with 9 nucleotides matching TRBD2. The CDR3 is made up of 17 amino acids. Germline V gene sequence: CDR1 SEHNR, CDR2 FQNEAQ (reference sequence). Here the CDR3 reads CSSSSLAGLFTESKEFF. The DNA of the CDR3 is TGTTCCAGCAGCAGTCTAGCGGGACTTTTCACGGAGAGTAAGGAGTTCTTC.

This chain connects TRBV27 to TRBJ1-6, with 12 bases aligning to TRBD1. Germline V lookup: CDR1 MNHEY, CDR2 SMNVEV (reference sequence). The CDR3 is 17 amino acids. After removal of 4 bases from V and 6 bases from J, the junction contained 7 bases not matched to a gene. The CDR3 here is CASSSGQGAPGNSPLHF. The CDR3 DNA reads TGTGCCAGCAGTTCGGGACAGGGGGCGCCGGGTAATTCACCCCTCCACTTT.

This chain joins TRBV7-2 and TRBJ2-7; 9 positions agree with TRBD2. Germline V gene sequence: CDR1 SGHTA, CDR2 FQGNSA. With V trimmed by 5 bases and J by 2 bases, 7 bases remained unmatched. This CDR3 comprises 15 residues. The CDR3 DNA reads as TGTGCCAGCAGCGGTCATAGCGGGAGACCCTACGAGCAGTACTTC. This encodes CASSGHSGRPYEQYF.

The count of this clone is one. The CDR3 nucleotides read TGTGCCAGCAGTTACATGGGACAGGGTAACACTGAAGCTTTCTTT. Residues: CASSYMGQGNTEAFF. J is TRBJ1-1 and V is TRBV6-5; the match to TRBD1 covers 9 bases. The germline V gene has CDR1 MNHEY and CDR2 SVGAGI. This CDR3 spans 15 amino acids. The J segment lost 2 bases and the V segment lost 2 bases, leaving 3 bases of the junction unmatched.

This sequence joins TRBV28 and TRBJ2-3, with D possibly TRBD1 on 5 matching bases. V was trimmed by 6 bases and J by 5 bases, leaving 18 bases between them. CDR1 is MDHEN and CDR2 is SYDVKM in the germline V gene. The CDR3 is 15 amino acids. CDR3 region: CASSLTGGGQDTQYF. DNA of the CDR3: TGTGCCAGCAGCCTAACCGGCGGCGGACAAGATACGCAGTATTTT.

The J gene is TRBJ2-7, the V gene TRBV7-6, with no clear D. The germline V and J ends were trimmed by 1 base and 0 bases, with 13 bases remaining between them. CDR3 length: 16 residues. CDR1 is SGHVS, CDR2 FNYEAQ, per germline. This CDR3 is CASSLEVTISSYEQYF. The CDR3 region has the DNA TGTGCCAGCAGCTTAGAAGTTACCATCAGCTCCTACGAGCAGTACTTC.

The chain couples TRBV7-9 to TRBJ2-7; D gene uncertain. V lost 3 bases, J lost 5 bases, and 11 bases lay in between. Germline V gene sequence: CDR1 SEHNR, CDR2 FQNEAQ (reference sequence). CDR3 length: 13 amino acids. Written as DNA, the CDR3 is TGTGCCAGCAGCTTTGTAACGGTCCACGAGCAGTACTTC. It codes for CASSFVTVHEQYF.

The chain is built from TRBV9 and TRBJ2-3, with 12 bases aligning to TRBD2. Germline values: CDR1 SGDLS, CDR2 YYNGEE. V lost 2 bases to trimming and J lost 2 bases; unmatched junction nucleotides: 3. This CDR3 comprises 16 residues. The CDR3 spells CASSVTSGGITDTQYF. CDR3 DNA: TGTGCCAGCAGCGTGACTAGCGGGGGTATCACAGATACGCAGTATTTT.

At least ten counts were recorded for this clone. In DNA form, the CDR3 reads TGTGCCAGCAGCTTAGTAGGAGGGCACATGAACACTGAAGCTTTCTTT. This encodes CASSLVGGHMNTEAFF. The V call is TRBV7-6, the J call TRBJ1-1, with D unclear. Deletions cut 1 base from V and 0 bases from J, with 12 bases between. The germline V gene encodes CDR1 SGHVS and CDR2 FNYEAQ. CDR3 length: 16 amino acids.

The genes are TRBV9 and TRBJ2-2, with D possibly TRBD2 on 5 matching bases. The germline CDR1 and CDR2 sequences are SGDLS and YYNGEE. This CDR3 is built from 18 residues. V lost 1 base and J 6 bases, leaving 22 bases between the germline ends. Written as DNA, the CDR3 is TGTGCCAGCAGCGTACATCCCTCAAAAGGGTTGGAGGCCGGGGAGCTGTTTTTT. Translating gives CASSVHPSKGLEAGELFF.

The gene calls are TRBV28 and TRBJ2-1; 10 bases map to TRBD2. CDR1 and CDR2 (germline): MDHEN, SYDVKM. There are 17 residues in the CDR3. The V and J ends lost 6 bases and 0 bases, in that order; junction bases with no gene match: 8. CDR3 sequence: CASRQAGGSSSYNEQFF. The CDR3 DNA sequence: TGTGCCAGCAGACAAGCGGGAGGGTCATCCTCCTACAATGAGCAGTTCTTC.

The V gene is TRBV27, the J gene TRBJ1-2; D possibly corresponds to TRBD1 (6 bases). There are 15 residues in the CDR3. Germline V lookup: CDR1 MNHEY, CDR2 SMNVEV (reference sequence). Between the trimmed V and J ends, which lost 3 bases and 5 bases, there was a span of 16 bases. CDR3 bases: TGTGCCAGCAGTTTTCAGGGGTGGGCCCGTTATGGCTACACCTTC. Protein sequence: CASSFQGWARYGYTF.

The CDR3 DNA reads TGCGCCAGCAGCACAGACAGGGATCCCCACACTGAAGCTTTCTTT. Its translation: CASSTDRDPHTEAFF. The chain employs TRBV5-1 and TRBJ1-1; 7 bases map to TRBD1. CDR1 is SGHRS, CDR2 YFSETQ, per germline. With 4 bases clipped from V and 3 bases from J, the junction kept 9 bases outside the gene matches. CDR3 length: 15 amino acids.

The CDR3 loop is CASSLGTRIAGELFF. The CDR3 bases are TGTGCCAGCAGCTTAGGGACTAGAATTGCCGGGGAGCTGTTTTTT. The chain couples TRBV13 to TRBJ2-2; a possible D gene is TRBD2 (6 bases). V gave up 0 bases and J gave up 6 bases, with 11 bases separating them. Germline CDR1 is PRHDT and CDR2 is FYEKMQ (reference sequence). This CDR3 comprises 15 residues.

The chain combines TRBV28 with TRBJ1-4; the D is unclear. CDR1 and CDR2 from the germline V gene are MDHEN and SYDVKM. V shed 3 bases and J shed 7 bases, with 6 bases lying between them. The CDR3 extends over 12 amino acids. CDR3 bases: TGTGCCAGCAGTTTGCCCGGTGAAAAACTGTTTTTT. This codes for CASSLPGEKLFF.

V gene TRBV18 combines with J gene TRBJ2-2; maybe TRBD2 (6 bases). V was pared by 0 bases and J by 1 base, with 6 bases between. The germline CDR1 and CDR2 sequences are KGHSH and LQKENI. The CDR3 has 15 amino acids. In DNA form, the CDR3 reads TGTGCCAGCTCACCACCGGGGGGGAACACCGGGGAGCTGTTTTTT. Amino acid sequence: CASSPPGGNTGELFF.

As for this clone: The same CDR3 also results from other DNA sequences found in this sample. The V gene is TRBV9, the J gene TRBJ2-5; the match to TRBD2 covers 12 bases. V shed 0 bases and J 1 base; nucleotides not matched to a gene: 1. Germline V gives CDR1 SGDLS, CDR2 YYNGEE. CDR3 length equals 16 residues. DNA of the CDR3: TGTGCCAGCAGCGTAGGACTAGCGGGAGTCCAAGAGACCCAGTACTTC. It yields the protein CASSVGLAGVQETQYF.

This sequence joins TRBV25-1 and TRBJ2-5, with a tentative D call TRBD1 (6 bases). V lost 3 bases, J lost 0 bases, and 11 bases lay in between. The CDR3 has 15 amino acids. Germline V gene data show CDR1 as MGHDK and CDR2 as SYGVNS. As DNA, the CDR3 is TGTGCCAGCAGTGATCTTGACAGGTACCAAGAGACCCAGTACTTC. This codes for CASSDLDRYQETQYF. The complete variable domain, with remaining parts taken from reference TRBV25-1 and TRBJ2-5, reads EADIYQTPRYLVIGTGKKITLECSQTMGHDKMYWYQQDPGMELHLIHYSYGVNSTEKGDLSSESTVSRIRTEHFPLTLESARPSHTSQYLCASSDLDRYQETQYFGPGTRLLVL.

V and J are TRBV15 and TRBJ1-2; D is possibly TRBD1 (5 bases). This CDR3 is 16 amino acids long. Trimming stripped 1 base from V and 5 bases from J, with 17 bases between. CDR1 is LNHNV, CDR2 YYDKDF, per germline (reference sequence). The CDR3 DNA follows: TGTGCCACCAGCAGAGGACTGCAGGGTAGTGGGTATGGCTACACCTTC. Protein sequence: CATSRGLQGSGYGYTF.

CDR3 region: CAGRQRLASQETQYF. For the CDR3, the DNA is TGTGCCGGCCGCCAGAGACTAGCGAGTCAAGAGACCCAGTACTTC. The chain uses TRBV6-1 and TRBJ2-5; 8 bases fit TRBD2. V lost 11 bases, J lost 2 bases, and 13 bases stayed unmatched. This CDR3 spans 15 amino acids. The germline V gene has CDR1 MNHNS and CDR2 SASEGT.

The CDR3 DNA sequence: TGTGCCACCAGCTCAAGGTGGGACAGTACGGAGCAGTACTTC. This encodes CATSSRWDSTEQYF. The rearrangement uses TRBV15 and TRBJ2-7, with 7 positions matching TRBD1. Germline V gives CDR1 LNHNV, CDR2 YYDKDF (reference sequence). V was clipped by 5 bases and J by 7 bases; unmatched bases: 11. This CDR3 region has 14 residues. The variable domain in full, completed from reference TRBV15 and TRBJ2-7, reads DAMVIQNPRYQVTQFGKPVTLSCSQTLNHNVMYWYQQKSSQAPKLLFHYYDKDFNNEADTPDNFQSRRPNTSFCFLDIRSPGLGDTAMYLCATSSRWDSTEQYFGPGTRLTVT.

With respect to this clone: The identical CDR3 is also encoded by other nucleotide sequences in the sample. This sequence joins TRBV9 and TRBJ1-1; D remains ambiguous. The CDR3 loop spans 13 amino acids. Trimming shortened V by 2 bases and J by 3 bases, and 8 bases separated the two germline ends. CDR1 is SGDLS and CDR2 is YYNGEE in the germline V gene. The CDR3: CASSVGGYTEAFF. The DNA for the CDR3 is TGTGCCAGCAGCGTCGGCGGGTACACTGAAGCTTTCTTT.

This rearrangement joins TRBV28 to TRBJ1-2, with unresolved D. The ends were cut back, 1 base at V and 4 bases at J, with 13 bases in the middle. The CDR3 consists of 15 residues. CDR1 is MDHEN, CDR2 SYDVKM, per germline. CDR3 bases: TGTGCCAGCAGTTTATTGGGCAGAAATCCCTATGGCTACACCTTC. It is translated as CASSLLGRNPYGYTF.

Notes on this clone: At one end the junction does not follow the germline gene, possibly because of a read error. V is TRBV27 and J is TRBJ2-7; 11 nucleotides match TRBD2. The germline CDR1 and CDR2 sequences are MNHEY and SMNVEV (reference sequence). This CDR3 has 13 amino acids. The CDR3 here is CATSSGRVYERYF. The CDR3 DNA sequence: TGTGCCACCAGTAGCGGGAGGGTATACGAGCGGTACTTC.

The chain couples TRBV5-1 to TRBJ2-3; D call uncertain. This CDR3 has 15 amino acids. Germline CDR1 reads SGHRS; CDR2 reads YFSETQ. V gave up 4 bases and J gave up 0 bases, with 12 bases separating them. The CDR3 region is CASSPLTGSTDTQYF. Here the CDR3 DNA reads TGCGCCAGCAGCCCATTGACGGGTAGCACAGATACGCAGTATTTT.

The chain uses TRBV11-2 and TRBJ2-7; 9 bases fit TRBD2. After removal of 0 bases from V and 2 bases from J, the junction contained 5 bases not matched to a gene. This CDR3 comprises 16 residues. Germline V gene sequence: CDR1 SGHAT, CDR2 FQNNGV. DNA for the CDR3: TGTGCCAGCAGCTTAGAGGGCGGGAGGGCTACCTACGAGCAGTACTTC. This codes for CASSLEGGRATYEQYF.

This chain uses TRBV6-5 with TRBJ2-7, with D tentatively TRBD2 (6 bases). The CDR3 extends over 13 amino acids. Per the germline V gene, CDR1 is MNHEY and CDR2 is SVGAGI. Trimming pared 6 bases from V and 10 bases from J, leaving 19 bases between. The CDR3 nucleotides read TGTGCCAGCAGCAACACCCGTGGAGGGAGACAGTACTTC. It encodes CASSNTRGGRQYF.